One and the same sample provided the 24 T cell receptor beta chains below, sequenced in a study of T cells in women clearing cervical HPV infection. Using immunoSEQ multiplex PCR, the repertoire was profiled, and TCRdb retains in-frame clones only, with some absent. In total, the table holds around 25,000 clones. Sequencing input: blood buffy coat. Receptors originate from a woman aged 18 to 69 with a cervical HPV16 infection that either progressed to CIN3+ or cleared (not recorded which).

Details on this clone: Read sequence stops 3 residues before the CDR3 end, and the germline J gene provides the missing end. J is TRBJ2-7 and V is TRBV7-9; D is possibly TRBD2 (7 bases). With 2 bases removed from V and 6 bases from J, the gap between germline ends came to 17 bases. The CDR3 runs 15 residues. Germline CDR1 and CDR2: SEHNR and FQNEAQ (reference sequence). This chain's CDR3 is CASSLSGGWGSEQYF. The DNA read from the CDR3 is TGTGCCAGCAGCTTATCGGGGGGCTGGGGGTCCGAG. The entire variable domain, with the rest obtained from reference TRBV7-9 and TRBJ2-7, is as follows: DTGVSQNPRHKITKRGQNVTFRCDPISEHNRLYWYRQTLGQGPEFLTYFQNEAQLEKSRLLSDRFSAERPKGSFSTLEIQRTEQGDSAMYLCASSLSGGWGSEQYFGPGTRLTVT.

Here the CDR3 reads CSGQEGGVANYGYTF. CDR3 DNA (partial): TGCAGCGGACAAGAAGGGGGGGTAGCTAACTATGGC. The V gene is TRBV29-1, the J gene TRBJ1-2; TRBD1 is a possible D gene (6 bases). The read gets to within 3 residues of the CDR3 end, and the germline J gene fills in the rest. Deletions cut 7 bases from V and 0 bases from J, with 18 bases between. CDR1 is SQVTM and CDR2 is ANQGSEA in the germline V gene. CDR3 length: 15 residues.

With respect to this clone: The read comes to an end 3 residues before the CDR3 does, leaving the germline J gene to fill in the end. This chain joins TRBV2 and TRBJ1-2, with 7 bases fitting TRBD1. In germline, CDR1 is SNHLY, CDR2 FYNNEI. CDR3 size: 13 residues. The CDR3: CASKTGSVYDYTF. Partial CDR3 DNA: TGTGCCAGCAAGACAGGGTCGGTCTACGAC.

The CDR3 bases that were read are TGTGCCAGCAGCTTGGGTTTGCGGAATTCACCG. Its translation is CASSLGLRNSP. The complete CDR3 reads CASSLGLRNSPLFF. The chain couples TRBV5-6 to TRBJ2-2; no reliable D call. The read finishes 3 residues shy of the CDR3 end, and the germline J gene is used to complete it. Looked up from germline, CDR1 is SGHDT and CDR2 is YYEEEE. The CDR3 spans 14 residues.

Notes on this clone: Sequencing ends 3 residues short of the CDR3 end; the germline J gene provides the rest. The chain uses TRBV10-2 and TRBJ1-2; 9 nucleotides agree with TRBD1. Per the germline V gene, CDR1 is WSHSY and CDR2 is SAAADI. The CDR3 length is 13 residues. J lost 4 bases, V lost 5 bases, and 2 bases had no gene match. The sequenced CDR3 bases are TGCGCCAGCAGTAGGGACAGGGTCTATGGC. Amino acid sequence: CASSRDRVYG. The whole CDR3 sequence is CASSRDRVYGYTF.

About this clone itself: The sequenced fragment ends 3 residues before the CDR3 boundary, so the rest is inferred from the germline J gene. The chain is built from TRBV20-1 and TRBJ2-3, with 9 nucleotides matching TRBD2. The germline V gene has CDR1 DFQATT and CDR2 SNEGSKA (reference sequence). With V trimmed by 3 bases and J by 6 bases, 13 bases remained unmatched. The length of the CDR3 is 16 residues. The CDR3 here is CSARWNEAGGWDTQYF. The covered CDR3 bases are TGCAGTGCTAGGTGGAACGAAGCGGGGGGATGGGATACG.

With regard to this clone: The sequenced fragment ends 3 residues before the CDR3 boundary, so the rest is inferred from the germline J gene. The rearrangement links TRBV19 to TRBJ2-3; 8 nucleotides align to TRBD1. In germline, CDR1 is LNHDA, CDR2 SQIVND (reference sequence). This CDR3 spans 15 amino acids. The trim removed 6 bases at V and 6 bases at J, leaving 11 bases unmatched. CDR3 sequence: CASSSSRTGSDTQYF. The part of the CDR3 DNA that was read is TGTGCCAGTAGCTCGTCGCGGACAGGGTCGGATACG.

As concerns this clone: Read sequence stops 3 residues before the CDR3 end, and the germline J gene provides the missing end. The J gene is TRBJ2-4, the V gene TRBV30; D uncertain. Germline values: CDR1 GTSNPN, CDR2 SVGIG (reference sequence). This CDR3 has 11 residues. The CDR3 here is CAWRTNYGQYF. The CDR3 DNA, read in part, is TGTGCCTGGAGGACCAACTATGGT. The full variable domain, with the rest looked up from reference TRBV30 and TRBJ2-4, is SQTIHQWPATLVQPVGSPLSLECTVEGTSNPNLYWYRQAAGRGLQLLFYSVGIGQISSEVPQNLSASRPQDRQFILSSKKLLLSDSGFYLCAWRTNYGQYFGAGTRLSVL.

For this clone: The read falls 3 residues short of the CDR3 end, and the missing part is taken from the germline J gene. This CDR3 is also generated by other DNA sequences in the sample. The chain combines TRBV2 with TRBJ1-5, with 8 bases that match TRBD1. Germline lookup yields CDR1 SNHLY and CDR2 FYNNEI. The CDR3 is 17 residues long. V dropped 9 bases and J dropped 6; count of bases not matched to a gene: 19. The CDR3 here is CASGSGTGLRLRQPQHF. The sequenced part of the CDR3 DNA is TGTGCCAGTGGGTCCGGGACAGGCCTTCGTTTGCGTCAGCCC.

As concerns this clone: The read ends 3 residues before the CDR3 terminus; that terminus is restored from the germline J gene. The V gene is TRBV19, the J gene TRBJ1-2, with D unclear. The CDR3 loop spans 15 amino acids. Germline CDR1 LNHDA, CDR2 SQIVND (reference sequence). The sequenced CDR3 bases are TGTGCCAGTAGTATAGCGACTAGCGGAACCTACGAC. It translates to CASSIATSGTYD. The full CDR3 is CASSIATSGTYDYTF.

Note on this clone: The read stops 3 residues short of the end of the CDR3; the missing end is completed from the germline J gene. The V and J genes are TRBV30 and TRBJ2-2; D is undetermined. Germline-derived CDR1 and CDR2 are GTSNPN and SVGIG (reference sequence). The CDR3 contains 16 residues. The CDR3 bases that were read are TGTGCCTGGAGTGTCGGTCAGAGTGCAACTAATGAAAAG. Translation: CAWSVGQSATNEK. The whole CDR3 sequence reads CAWSVGQSATNEKLFF.

As to this clone: The read ends 3 residues early relative to the CDR3; the germline J gene fills the gap. V is TRBV20-1 and J is TRBJ1-5; D unresolved. The CDR3 length is 14 residues. CDR1 and CDR2 (germline): DFQATT, SNEGSKA (reference sequence). With 4 bases removed from V and 4 bases from J, the gap between germline ends came to 14 bases. The part of the CDR3 DNA that was read is TGCAGTGCTACAAAGGCACAGCTAAATCAGCCC. Residues: CSATKAQLNQP. The full CDR3 protein is CSATKAQLNQPQHF.

Points on this clone: Sequencing ends 3 residues short of the CDR3 end; the germline J gene provides the rest. This chain uses TRBV18 with TRBJ2-4; 7 bases are a match to TRBD1. The CDR3 is 16 amino acids. V shed 1 base, J shed 8 bases, and the junction held 11 bases outside the gene matches. The germline V gene has CDR1 KGHSH and CDR2 LQKENI. The CDR3 DNA, read in part, is TGTGCCAGCTCACCACAGCGGCAGGGGGTAGTAGACATT. Translating gives CASSPQRQGVVDI. The full CDR3 protein reads CASSPQRQGVVDIQYF.

Points on this clone: The read is 3 residues too short to cover the CDR3 end, so that end is filled in from the germline J gene. V gene TRBV6-1 combines with J gene TRBJ2-5, with D possibly TRBD1 on 5 matching bases. Per germline, CDR1 MNHNS and CDR2 SASEGT. Trimming pared 1 base from V and 2 bases from J, leaving 8 bases between. CDR3 size: 14 residues. CDR3 DNA (partial): TGTGCCAGCAGTGAAGGGACAATTCAAGAGACC. Protein sequence: CASSEGTIQET. The full CDR3 protein is CASSEGTIQETQYF.

Note on this clone: Sequencing ends 3 residues short of the CDR3 end; the germline J gene provides the rest. The chain recombines TRBV4-1 with TRBJ2-3; 8 nucleotides match TRBD2. CDR3 length equals 16 residues. Germline V gene sequence: CDR1 MGHRA, CDR2 YSYEKL. Incomplete CDR3 DNA: TGCGCCAGCAGCCAAGAACCGACGGGGGGGTCAGGGACG. Its translation: CASSQEPTGGSGT. In full, the CDR3 is CASSQEPTGGSGTQYF.

As concerns this clone: Read data end 3 residues before the CDR3 end; the end is taken from the germline J gene. The chain employs TRBV7-9 and TRBJ1-1, with unresolved D. The length of the CDR3 is 14 residues. Germline loops: CDR1 SEHNR, CDR2 FQNEAQ (reference sequence). The CDR3: CASSQRLASDIAFF. The sequenced CDR3 bases are TGTGCCAGCAGCCAGAGACTAGCTTCTGACATT.

As for this clone: The CDR3 is cut off 3 residues early in the read; its end comes from the germline J gene. The rearrangement uses TRBV29-1 and TRBJ2-1; 8 bases map to TRBD2. Germline trimming cut 7 bases from V and 8 bases from J; bases unmatched to any gene: 10. The CDR3 contains 13 residues. CDR1 is SQVTM and CDR2 is ANQGSEA in the germline V gene. The CDR3 sequence is CSAERGRLYEQFF. The covered CDR3 bases are TGCAGCGCGGAACGCGGGAGGTTGTATGAG.

This clone is medium-sized (0.01 to 0.1%) by frequency. Read data end 3 residues before the CDR3 end; the end is taken from the germline J gene. This chain joins TRBV29-1 and TRBJ2-1; 11 bases agree with TRBD2. Germline assignment: CDR1 SQVTM and CDR2 ANQGSEA. After removal of 4 bases from V and 9 bases from J, the junction contained 8 bases not matched to a gene. The CDR3 is 14 amino acids. This chain's CDR3 is CSVALSGGAAEQFF. CDR3 DNA (partial): TGCAGCGTTGCCCTTAGCGGGGGGGCCGCTGAG.

In regard to this clone: Read data end 3 residues before the CDR3 end; the end is taken from the germline J gene. This chain joins TRBV5-1 and TRBJ2-3; TRBD2 matches at 9 bases. The germline CDR1 and CDR2 sequences are SGHRS and YFSETQ. V shed 0 bases and J 4 bases; nucleotides not matched to a gene: 6. There are 16 residues in the CDR3. Partial CDR3 DNA: TGCGCCAGCAGCTTGGAGGGACTAGCCGGAGCAGATACG. Its translation is CASSLEGLAGADT. The whole CDR3 protein reads CASSLEGLAGADTQYF.

Notes on this clone: Read sequence stops 3 residues before the CDR3 end, and the germline J gene provides the missing end. The chain combines TRBV6-2 or TRBV6-3 with TRBJ2-2; perhaps TRBD2 as D (5 bases). V lost 6 bases and J 3 bases, leaving 11 bases between the germline ends. CDR3 length: 14 amino acids. CDR1 is MNHEY, CDR2 SVGEGT, per germline. The part of the CDR3 DNA that was read is TGTGCCAGCAGGGCTAGCTCCGACACCGGGGAG. It translates to CASRASSDTGE. The full CDR3 protein reads CASRASSDTGELFF.

Remarks on this clone: Coverage ceases 3 residues before the CDR3 finishes, and the germline J gene fills in the end. The chain couples TRBV2 to TRBJ1-1; 7 nucleotides line up with TRBD1. The CDR3 runs 13 residues. Germline CDR1 is SNHLY and CDR2 is FYNNEI. V was clipped by 5 bases and J by 5 bases; unmatched bases: 5. Incomplete CDR3 DNA: TGTGCCAGCAGTCTCGACAGGGTAACTGAA. Translation gives CASSLDRVTE. The full CDR3 protein is CASSLDRVTEAFF.

On this clone: The missing CDR3 end, 3 residues past where the read stops, is filled in from the germline J gene. The V and J genes are TRBV2 and TRBJ1-2, with 7 bases aligning to TRBD1. CDR3 size: 14 residues. Per the germline V gene, CDR1 is SNHLY and CDR2 is FYNNEI. This CDR3 reads CASSSDREDQPYTF. The sequenced part of the CDR3 DNA is TGTGCCAGCAGTAGCGACAGGGAAGACCAGCCC.

CDR3 bases read: TGTGCCAGTAGTAGACTAGGACAGGGGAACTACGAG. This sequence encodes CASSRLGQGNYE. The entire CDR3 reads CASSRLGQGNYEQYF. The genes are TRBV27 and TRBJ2-7; 9 nucleotides agree with TRBD1. The read terminates 3 residues before the CDR3 end, so the remaining end is supplied by the germline J gene. Trimming at V came to 9 bases and at J to 3 bases, leaving 12 bases not matched to a gene. Per the germline V gene, CDR1 is MNHEY and CDR2 is SMNVEV (reference sequence). This CDR3 region has 15 residues.

As to this clone: The CDR3 goes on 3 residues after the read ends, and that part is filled in from the germline J gene. This sequence joins TRBV5-1 and TRBJ1-4; the D gene is possibly TRBD1 (5 bases). CDR3 length equals 15 residues. Trimming removed 7 bases from V and 7 bases from J, with 20 bases in between. The V gene's germline CDR1 is SGHRS and CDR2 YFSETQ. CDR3 DNA, as far as it was read: TGCGCCAGCGCCTCGATGGGGAGGGGTACTGAAAAA. Translating it yields CASASMGRGTEK. The full CDR3 protein is CASASMGRGTEKLFF. Full variable domain (outside the CDR3, taken from reference TRBV5-1 and TRBJ1-4): KAGVTQTPRYLIKTRGQQVTLSCSPISGHRSVSWYQQTPGQGLQFLFEYFSETQRNKGNFPGRFSGRQFSNSRSEMNVSTLELGDSALYLCASASMGRGTEKLFFGSGTQLSVL.